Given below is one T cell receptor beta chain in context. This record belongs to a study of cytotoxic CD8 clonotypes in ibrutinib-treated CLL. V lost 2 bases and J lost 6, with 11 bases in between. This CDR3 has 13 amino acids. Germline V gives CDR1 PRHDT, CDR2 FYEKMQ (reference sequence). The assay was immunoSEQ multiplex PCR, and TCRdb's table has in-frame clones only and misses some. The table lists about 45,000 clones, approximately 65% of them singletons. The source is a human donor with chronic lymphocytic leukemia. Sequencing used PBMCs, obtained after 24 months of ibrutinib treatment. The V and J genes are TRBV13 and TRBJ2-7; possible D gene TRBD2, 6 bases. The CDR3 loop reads CASSLTSRAEQYF. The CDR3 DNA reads TGTGCCAGCAGCTTAACTAGCCGGGCCGAGCAGTACTTC.